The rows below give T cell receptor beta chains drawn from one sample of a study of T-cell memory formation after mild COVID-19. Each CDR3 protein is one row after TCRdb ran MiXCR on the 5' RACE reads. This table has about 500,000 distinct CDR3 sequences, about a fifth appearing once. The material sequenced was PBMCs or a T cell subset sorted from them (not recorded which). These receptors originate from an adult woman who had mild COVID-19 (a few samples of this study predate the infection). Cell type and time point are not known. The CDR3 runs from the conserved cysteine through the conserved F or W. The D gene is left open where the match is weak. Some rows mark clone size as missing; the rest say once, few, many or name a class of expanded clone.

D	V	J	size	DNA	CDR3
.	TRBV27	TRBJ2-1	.	TGTGCCAGCAGTCCCCTCGGAGGGGGCGGTAAAGTTGAGCAGTTCTTC	CASSPLGGGGKVEQFF
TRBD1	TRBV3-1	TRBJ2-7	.	TGTGCCAGCAGCTTTCCAGGACAGGGGAGTTCCTACGAGCAGTACTTC	CASSFPGQGSSYEQYF
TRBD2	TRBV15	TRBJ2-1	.	TGTGCCACCAGCAGAGGGCTAGCGGGGAACAATGAGCAGTTCTTC	CATSRGLAGNNEQFF
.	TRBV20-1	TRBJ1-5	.	TGCAGTGCCCCCTTGGAAGGGACTCAGCCCCAGCATTTT	CSAPLEGTQPQHF
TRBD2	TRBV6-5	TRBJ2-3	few	TGTGCCAGCAGTAAAACGGGACTAGCGGGAGTTCTTACGCAGTATTTT	CASSKTGLAGVLTQYF
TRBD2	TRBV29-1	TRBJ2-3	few	TGCAGCCATGCCGCGGGGGGGGCCCCCCCAGATACGCAGTATTTT	CSHAAGGAPPDTQYF
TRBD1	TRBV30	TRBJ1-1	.	TGTGCCTGGAGTGGCACCAACAGGGGGCTTGGAAACACTGAAGCTTTCTTT	CAWSGTNRGLGNTEAFF
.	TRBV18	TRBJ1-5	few	TGTGCCAGCTCACCAGAATATTCGGGGGGGCCCCAGCATTTT	CASSPEYSGGPQHF
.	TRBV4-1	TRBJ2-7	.	TGCGCCAGCAGCCAATTGTCACGGGTGAGGAACGAGCAGTACTTC	CASSQLSRVRNEQYF
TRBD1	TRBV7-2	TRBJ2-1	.	TGTGCCAGCAGCCTAACAGGGGGCGCTTCCAATGAGCAGTTCTTC	CASSLTGGASNEQFF
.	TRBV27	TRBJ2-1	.	TGTGCCAGCAGCTACGGGACACTCTCCTACAATGAGCAGTTCTTC	CASSYGTLSYNEQFF
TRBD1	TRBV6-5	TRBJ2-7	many	TGTGCGGCGGGACAGGGTTACGAGCAGTACTTC	CAAGQGYEQYF
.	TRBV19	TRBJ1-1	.	TGTTCCCCAGGGGCGGAGTGGGCTTTCTTT	CSPGAEWAFF
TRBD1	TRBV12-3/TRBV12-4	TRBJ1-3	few	TGTGCCAGCGGGGACAGGGGCACCCTCTTAACTGGAAACACCATATATTTT	CASGDRGTLLTGNTIYF
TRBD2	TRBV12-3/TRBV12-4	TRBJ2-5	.	TGTGCCAGCAGCCCCGGACTAGCGGGGCTACAAGAGACCCAGTACTTC	CASSPGLAGLQETQYF
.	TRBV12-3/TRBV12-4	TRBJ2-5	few	TGTGCCAGCAGTTTCAAGCGGAGGGGGTCAGAGACCCAGTACTTC	CASSFKRRGSETQYF
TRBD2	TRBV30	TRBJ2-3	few	TGTGCCTGGAGAAGGGAAAGTAAACTAGCGGGAGGAAGGAGCACAGATACGCAGTATTTT	CAWRRESKLAGGRSTDTQYF
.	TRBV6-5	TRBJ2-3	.	TGTGCCAGCAGTTACAAGCTGCGGGCAGATACGCAGTATTTT	CASSYKLRADTQYF
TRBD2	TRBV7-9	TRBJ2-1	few	TGTGCCAGCAGCGGAGGGGGGTGGAGCGGGAGTTCCTATGAGCAGTTCTTC	CASSGGGWSGSSYEQFF
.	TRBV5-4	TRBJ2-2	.	TGTGCCAGCAGCCCGGTTGGTCAGACCGGCACCGGGGAGCTGTTTTTT	CASSPVGQTGTGELFF
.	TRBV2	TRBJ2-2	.	TGTGCCAGCAGTGCTCATGGGTCCGGGGAGCTGTTTTTT	CASSAHGSGELFF
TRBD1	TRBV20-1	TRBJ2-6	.	TGCAGTGCTCAGACGGACAGGGGAAAGGGGGCCAACGTCCTGACTTTC	CSAQTDRGKGANVLTF
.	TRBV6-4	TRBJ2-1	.	TGTGCCTCCACCGTGGTGGCCAACTCCGGGTATGAGCAGTTCTTC	CASTVVANSGYEQFF
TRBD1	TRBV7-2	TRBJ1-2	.	TGTGCCAGCAGCATAGACAGGGTCTATGGCTACACCTTC	CASSIDRVYGYTF
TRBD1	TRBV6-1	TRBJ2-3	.	TGTGCCAGCAGGACAGGGACCACAGATACGCAGTATTTT	CASRTGTTDTQYF
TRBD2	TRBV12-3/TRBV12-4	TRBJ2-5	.	TGTGCCAGCAGTTTACCGGGACTAGCGGCTCAAGAGACCCAGTACTTC	CASSLPGLAAQETQYF
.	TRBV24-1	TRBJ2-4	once	TGTGCCACCAGTACGCCTTTCAGGGGGGGGCTGGTCAAAAACATTCAGTACTTC	CATSTPFRGGLVKNIQYF
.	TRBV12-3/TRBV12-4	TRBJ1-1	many	TGTGCCAGCAGTGTGGGCGCCGGGACTGAAGCTTTCTTT	CASSVGAGTEAFF
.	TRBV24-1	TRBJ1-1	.	TGTGCCACCAGTTATAGGGGAGGAACTGAAGCTTTCTTT	CATSYRGGTEAFF
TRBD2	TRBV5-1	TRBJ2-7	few	TGCGCCAGCAGCTCTAGCGGGGGGGCCATTTACGAGCAGTACTTC	CASSSSGGAIYEQYF
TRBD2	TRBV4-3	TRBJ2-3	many	TGTGCCAGCAGCCGAGGACTAGCGGGAGGCACAGATACGCAGTATTTT	CASSRGLAGGTDTQYF
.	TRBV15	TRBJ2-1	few	TGTGCCACCAGCAGAGATAGTGGGAACCCTAGCTCCTACAATGAGCAGTTCTTC	CATSRDSGNPSSYNEQFF
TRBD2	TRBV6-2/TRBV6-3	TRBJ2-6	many	TGTGCCAGCAGTTACGGTAGCGGGAGGGCATTTGGGGCCAACGTCCTGACTTTC	CASSYGSGRAFGANVLTF
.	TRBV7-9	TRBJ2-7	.	TGTGCCAGCAGCGCAGGACTGAATCTGGGAGAGCAGTACTTC	CASSAGLNLGEQYF
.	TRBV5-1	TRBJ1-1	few	TGCGCCAGCAGCTTTGGCAGACCTGGCACTGAAGCTTTCTTT	CASSFGRPGTEAFF
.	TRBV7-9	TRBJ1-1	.	TGTGCCAGCAGCTTTTCGGGGCCTTCCACTGAAGCTTTCTTT	CASSFSGPSTEAFF
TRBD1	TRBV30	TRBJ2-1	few	TGTGCCTGGAGTGTACAGGGGACAGGGAGCGAATTCTTC	CAWSVQGTGSEFF
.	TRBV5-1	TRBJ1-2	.	TGCGCCAGCAGCCCAACGGACACGTCATATGGCTACACCTTC	CASSPTDTSYGYTF
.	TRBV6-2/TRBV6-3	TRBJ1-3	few	TGTGCCAGCAGGTCGACAGGACCACGAAACACCATATATTTT	CASRSTGPRNTIYF
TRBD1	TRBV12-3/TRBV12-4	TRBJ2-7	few	TGTGCCAGCAGTTTAGCGGGACAGACCTACGAGCAGTACTTC	CASSLAGQTYEQYF
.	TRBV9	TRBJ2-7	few	TGTGCCAGCAGCGTAGGCGCGGAGCCCTACTACGAGCAGTACTTC	CASSVGAEPYYEQYF
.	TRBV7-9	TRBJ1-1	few	TGTGCCAGCAGCTCTATCGCTACTAACACTGAAGCTTTCTTT	CASSSIATNTEAFF
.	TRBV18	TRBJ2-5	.	TGTGCCAGCTCACCACCGGTGACAATTGAAGAGACCCAGTACTTC	CASSPPVTIEETQYF
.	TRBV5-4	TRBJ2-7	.	TGTGCCAGCAGCTTGCTGCAGGAATCCGGGATCGAGCAGTACTTC	CASSLLQESGIEQYF
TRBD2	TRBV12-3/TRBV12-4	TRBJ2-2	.	TGTGCCAGCAGGGATGCACTAGCGGGGGGGCCATTCTCCCATTCGAACACCGGGGAGCTGTTTTTT	CASRDALAGGPFSHSNTGELFF
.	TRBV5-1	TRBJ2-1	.	TGCGCCAGCAGCTCTTTGGCCCTAGGGGGGAGCAATGAGCAGTTCTTC	CASSSLALGGSNEQFF
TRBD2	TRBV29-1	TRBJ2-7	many	TGCAGCGTGGGGGGGTCCCGGACCTCCTACGAGCAGTACTTC	CSVGGSRTSYEQYF
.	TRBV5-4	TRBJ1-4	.	TGTGCCAGCAGCTATGACTTAGCGAATGAAAAACTGTTTTTT	CASSYDLANEKLFF
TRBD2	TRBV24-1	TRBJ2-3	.	TGTGCCACCAGTGGCTTAGCGGGACCTGGCACAGATACGCAGTATTTT	CATSGLAGPGTDTQYF
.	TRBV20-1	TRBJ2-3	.	TGCAGTGCTATCGAGGGCCCCTCTGCAGATACGCAGTATTTT	CSAIEGPSADTQYF
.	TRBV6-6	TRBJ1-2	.	TGTGCCAGCAGTTACAACCCAGTGTCAAACTATGGCTACACCTTC	CASSYNPVSNYGYTF
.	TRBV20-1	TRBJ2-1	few	TGCAGTGCCCCCCGTCCGCGGGGCCAGCTAAACAATGAGCAGTTCTTC	CSAPRPRGQLNNEQFF
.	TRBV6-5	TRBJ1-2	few	TGTGCCAGCAGTTATAAGGGGAATGGCTACACCTTC	CASSYKGNGYTF
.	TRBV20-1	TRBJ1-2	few	TGCAGTGCTATAGAGGGAAGCAGGGGAGGAGGTGGCTACACCTTC	CSAIEGSRGGGGYTF
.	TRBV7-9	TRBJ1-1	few	TGTGCCAGCAGCTTCCCTAGGGAAACTGGGAACACTGAAGCTTTCTTT	CASSFPRETGNTEAFF
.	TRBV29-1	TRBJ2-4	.	TGCAGCGTCGTTTCCGGGGTAAACATTCAGTACTTC	CSVVSGVNIQYF
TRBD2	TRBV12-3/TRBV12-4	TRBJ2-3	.	TGTGCCAGCAGTTTAATCGCTAGCGGGGATACGCAGTATTTT	CASSLIASGDTQYF
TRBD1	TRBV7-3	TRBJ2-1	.	TGTGCCAGCAGCAAAGGGACAGGGGGCAATGAGCAGTTCTTC	CASSKGTGGNEQFF